A single sample gave rise to the 19 T cell receptor beta chains below, sequenced in a study of blood T cell repertoires in COVID-19 (TCRdb year 2020). The library was generated by the immunoSEQ multiplex PCR assay. TCRdb provides this immuneACCESS table in a form limited to in-frame rearrangements. Some clones are lacking; in checked studies, under half of them reflect an unresolved V gene, and why the rest are absent is not known. This sample has about 390,000 clones in its table, and about 87% of those were observed once. Of the sample, 2.3% falls within the top ten clones. The sample consisted of peripheral blood. These receptors were obtained from a woman between 55 and 75 years old with COVID-19, enrolled during active disease.

The genes are TRBV11-1 and TRBJ2-2, with 8 bases fitting TRBD1. The CDR3 is made up of 15 amino acids. V lost 4 bases and J lost 5; bases outside the gene matches: 6. Germline values: CDR1 SGHAT, CDR2 FQDESV (reference sequence). CDR3 amino acids: CASSSGQGYTGELFF. The CDR3 DNA follows: TGTGCCAGCAGCTCAGGACAGGGTTATACCGGGGAGCTGTTTTTT.

The sample holds one count of this clone. The V gene is TRBV18, the J gene TRBJ2-3; a weak D match, TRBD1 (6 bases). The CDR3 is 14 residues long. The V gene lost 4 bases and the J gene lost 4 bases, with 12 bases spanning the gap. Germline V gene lookup returns CDR1 KGHSH and CDR2 LQKENI. CDR3 sequence (DNA): TGTGCCAGCTCACTAAAGAGACAGGCAGATACGCAGTATTTT. It is translated as CASSLKRQADTQYF.

This chain connects TRBV11-1 to TRBJ1-1; possible D gene TRBD1, 5 bases. V lost 11 bases to trimming and J lost 1 base, with 8 bases between them. CDR1 is SGHAT and CDR2 is FQDESV in the germline V gene (reference sequence). This CDR3 is built from 11 residues. CDR3 coding DNA: TGTGCCTCAGGGCGGAACACTGAAGCTTTCTTT. The encoded protein is CASGRNTEAFF.

This chain connects TRBV4-1 to TRBJ1-5; perhaps TRBD1 as D (5 bases). V lost 0 bases and J 7 bases, leaving 7 bases between the germline ends. CDR1 and CDR2 (germline): MGHRA, YSYEKL. The CDR3 has 13 amino acids. The CDR3: CASSQDRGQPQHF. DNA for the CDR3: TGCGCCAGCAGCCAAGATAGGGGACAGCCCCAGCATTTT.

The chain links TRBV25-1 to TRBJ2-3; 8 nucleotides agree with TRBD2. The CDR3 has 13 amino acids. The ends lost 10 bases at V and 1 base at J; junction bases unmatched: 4. Germline-derived CDR1 and CDR2 are MGHDK and SYGVNS. The CDR3 DNA follows: TGTGCCACCCAGCGGGGGCGCACAGATACGCAGTATTTT. Its translation: CATQRGRTDTQYF. Full variable domain (outside the CDR3, taken from reference TRBV25-1 and TRBJ2-3): EADIYQTPRYLVIGTGKKITLECSQTMGHDKMYWYQQDPGMELHLIHYSYGVNSTEKGDLSSESTVSRIRTEHFPLTLESARPSHTSQYLCATQRGRTDTQYFGPGTRLTVL.

The chain joins TRBV19 to TRBJ1-1; 7 bases line up with TRBD1. This CDR3 is 13 amino acids long. J lost 6 bases, V lost 4 bases, and 5 bases had no gene match. Germline V gene data show CDR1 as LNHDA and CDR2 as SQIVND (reference sequence). CDR3: CASSTTGFAEAFF. CDR3 in DNA: TGTGCCAGTAGTACGACAGGGTTTGCTGAAGCTTTCTTT.

The CDR3 reads CASSQDLLQGFGYTF. DNA for the CDR3: TGTGCCAGCAGCCAAGATCTCTTACAGGGGTTTGGCTACACCTTC. The J gene is TRBJ1-2, the V gene TRBV3-1 (or the pseudogene TRBV3-2), with 7 bases matching TRBD1. The CDR3 runs 15 residues. Germline V gene lookup returns CDR1 LGHDT and CDR2 YNNKEL (reference sequence). With V trimmed by 0 bases and J by 7 bases, 8 bases remained unmatched.

V and J are TRBV7-9 and TRBJ1-4; D gene unclear. Germline V gives CDR1 SEHNR, CDR2 FQNEAQ (reference sequence). Trimming removed 8 bases from V and 5 bases from J, with 15 bases in between. The CDR3 spans 14 residues. The CDR3 DNA reads as TGTGCCAGCGCCCGGTCCCCGTCAAATGAAAAACTGTTTTTT. Amino acids: CASARSPSNEKLFF.

J is TRBJ2-7 and V is TRBV6-4; D might be TRBD2 (5 bases). Trimming removed 3 bases from V and 6 bases from J, with 15 bases in between. The CDR3 spans 14 residues. The germline CDR1 and CDR2 sequences are MRHNA and SNTAGT. Written as DNA, the CDR3 is TGTGCCAGCAGTGAAGTTCCGGGATTAAGCGAGCAGTACTTC. It yields the protein CASSEVPGLSEQYF.

The V and J genes are TRBV19 and TRBJ2-7, with a tentative D call TRBD1 (6 bases). The germline V gene encodes CDR1 LNHDA and CDR2 SQIVND (reference sequence). The CDR3 spans 15 residues. Trimming took 5 bases from V and 1 from J, leaving 15 bases between them. CDR3 in amino acids: CASSGAGDGSYEQYF. For the CDR3, the DNA is TGTGCCAGTAGTGGCGCAGGGGACGGGTCCTACGAGCAGTACTTC.

This chain uses TRBV3-1 (or the pseudogene TRBV3-2) with TRBJ1-2; 7 bases match TRBD1. The CDR3 runs 16 residues. CDR1 LGHDT and CDR2 YNNKEL come from the germline V gene (reference sequence). Germline trimming cut 0 bases from V and 4 bases from J; bases unmatched to any gene: 8. The CDR3 DNA follows: TGTGCCAGCAGCCAAGATCCAATAGGGACAGTCTATGGCTACACCTTC. The encoded protein is CASSQDPIGTVYGYTF.

The genes are TRBV3-1 (or the pseudogene TRBV3-2) and TRBJ2-5; D gene unclear. The germline V gene has CDR1 LGHDT and CDR2 YNNKEL (reference sequence). V lost 3 bases and J 4 bases, leaving 15 bases between the germline ends. The CDR3 has 15 amino acids. The CDR3 loop is CASSQIQLNLETQYF. For the CDR3, the DNA is TGTGCCAGCAGCCAGATACAGTTAAACCTAGAGACCCAGTACTTC.

Only one count was recorded for this clone. The chain joins TRBV6-6 to TRBJ2-7; D gene uncertain. Germline CDR1 and CDR2: MNHNY and SVGAGI (reference sequence). Deletions cut 7 bases from V and 3 bases from J, with 10 bases between. This CDR3 region has 12 residues. The CDR3 coding sequence is TGTGCCAGCACTCCGACGGGCTACGAGCAGTACTTC. Protein product: CASTPTGYEQYF.

This clone occurred once. The chain is built from TRBV2 and TRBJ2-1, with 9 bases aligning to TRBD2. Per the germline V gene, CDR1 is SNHLY and CDR2 is FYNNEI. V dropped 6 bases and J dropped 7; count of bases not matched to a gene: 7. CDR3 size: 14 residues. This chain's CDR3 is CASSRGGGLNEQFF. The DNA for the CDR3 is TGTGCCAGCAGCCGCGGGGGGGGCTTGAATGAGCAGTTCTTC. Full variable domain (rest looked up from reference TRBV2 and TRBJ2-1): EPEVTQTPSHQVTQMGQEVILRCVPISNHLYFYWYRQILGQKVEFLVSFYNNEISEKSEIFDDQFSVERPDGSNFTLKIRSTKLEDSAMYFCASSRGGGLNEQFFGPGTRLTVL.

The chain joins TRBV6-5 to TRBJ2-2, with 7 bases that match TRBD2. This CDR3 comprises 13 residues. Per germline, CDR1 MNHEY and CDR2 SVGAGI. V was clipped by 7 bases and J by 6 bases; unmatched bases: 5. As DNA, the CDR3 is TGTGCCAGCAAAAACGGACTAGCCGGGGAGCTGTTTTTT. Its protein is CASKNGLAGELFF.

The chain is built from TRBV2 and TRBJ2-3; the match to TRBD2 covers 13 bases. Germline V CDR1 and CDR2: SNHLY, FYNNEI. The CDR3 covers 17 residues. V dropped 6 bases and J dropped 0; count of bases not matched to a gene: 6. CDR3 region: CASSKGLAGASTDTQYF. CDR3 bases: TGTGCCAGCAGCAAAGGACTAGCGGGGGCGAGCACAGATACGCAGTATTTT.

The rearrangement links TRBV11-2 to TRBJ2-2; possibly TRBD2 for D (6 bases). The CDR3 totals 14 residues. CDR1 and CDR2 (germline): SGHAT, FQNNGV. V was shortened by 6 bases and J by 6 bases, with 14 bases between the two germline ends. CDR3 coding DNA: TGTGCCAGCAGTCTAGGAGGAGGGGCCGGGGAGCTGTTTTTT. Translation gives CASSLGGGAGELFF. The full variable domain, completed using reference TRBV11-2 and TRBJ2-2, is EAGVAQSPRYKIIEKRQSVAFWCNPISGHATLYWYQQILGQGPKLLIQFQNNGVVDDSQLPKDRFSAERLKGVDSTLKIQPAKLEDSAVYLCASSLGGGAGELFFGEGSRLTVL.

This clone has just a few counts. The V call is TRBV28, the J call TRBJ1-1; D not certain. Trimming took off 6 bases at V and 11 bases at J, with 16 bases between the two ends. CDR1 and CDR2 (germline): MDHEN, SYDVKM. The CDR3 is made up of 12 amino acids. CDR3: CASSYMVRAAFF. CDR3 coding DNA: TGTGCCAGCAGCTACATGGTGAGGGCGGCTTTCTTT.

The chain links TRBV5-6 to TRBJ2-7; D is possibly TRBD2 (6 bases). Germline lookup yields CDR1 SGHDT and CDR2 YYEEEE. Trimming took off 0 bases at V and 7 bases at J, with 17 bases between the two ends. The CDR3 length is 15 residues. Here the CDR3 DNA reads TGTGCCAGCAGCTTGGGCGGGACTTGGGCGGATGAGCAGTACTTC. Amino acids: CASSLGGTWADEQYF.